This TCR beta chain originates from a study of T-cell memory formation after mild COVID-19. Study findings and constraints: Pre-infection memory already had some responding clones, implying cross-reactive memory joined. A second wave expanding day 15 to 37 was CD4+-biased; contracting clones were balanced. Mostly located in CM and EM were contracting CD4+ clones, with contracting CD8+ clones located in EMRA.

Germline V CDR1 and CDR2: SGHVS, FQNEAQ. The V gene end was trimmed by 4 bases and the J gene end by 0 bases; junction bases not matched to a gene: 11. CDR3 length equals 19 residues. 5'RACE primed from the constant segment yielded TCR alpha and TCR beta cDNA libraries bearing sample barcodes and UMIs. TCRdb redid the calling of the 5' RACE reads with MiXCR, one entry per CDR3 protein. The sample gives roughly 560,000 distinct CDR3 sequences, roughly 22% of which show up once; under 15% is in the top ten. Remarks on this clonotype: Its target is not known.

The TCR was taken from an adult woman who had mild COVID-19 (a few samples of this study predate the infection). Cell type and time point are not known. The rearrangement joins TRBV7-8 to TRBJ2-3; 12 positions agree with TRBD2. The sequenced sample consisted of PBMCs or a T cell subset sorted from them (not recorded which). CDR3 sequence: CASSSARLAGGLSTDTQYF. The DNA for the CDR3 is TGTGCCAGCAGCTCCGCCAGGCTAGCGGGAGGGCTTAGCACAGATACGCAGTATTTT.